Listed below are T cell receptor beta chains from one sample, sequenced in a study of CD8+CD57+ T cells in acquired aplastic anemia. TCRdb redid the calling of the reads with MiXCR, one entry per CDR3 protein. Of under 200,000 distinct CDR3 sequences in the sample, less than 60% were seen once. Specimen: sorted CD4+, CD8+, or CD8+CD57+ T cells (not recorded which) from PBMCs. The receptor set was obtained from a human donor with aplastic anemia. Both conserved end residues are part of each CDR3. The order of the fields is J gene, D gene, V gene, clone size, CDR3 DNA, CDR3 protein. A D gene is named only where the DNA matches it firmly. For some rows the clone size is stated as once, few or many, or as a class when expanded; others skip it.

TRBJ1-1	.	TRBV20-1	many	TGCAGTGCGGCTCGACTGGCTGAAGCTTTCTTT	CSAARLAEAFF
TRBJ2-2	.	TRBV11-3	few	TGTGCCAGCGGTAGTTGGACCGGGGAGCTGTTTTTT	CASGSWTGELFF
TRBJ1-6	.	TRBV20-1	.	TGCAGTGCTAGAGCGGTCCACACAGGGTTTTCACCCCTCCACTTT	CSARAVHTGFSPLHF
TRBJ2-6	.	TRBV18	few	TGTGCCACCACGGAGAGTTTACTTACCTCTGGGGCCAACGTCCTGACTTTC	CATTESLLTSGANVLTF
TRBJ2-3	.	TRBV24-1	.	TGTGCCACCGGGAGGGGGCTCACAGATACGCAGTATTTT	CATGRGLTDTQYF
TRBJ2-5	.	TRBV27	many	TGTGCCAGCTCTCCGAGACAGTCCCAAGAGACCCAGTACTTC	CASSPRQSQETQYF
TRBJ2-7	.	TRBV7-9	.	TGTGCCAGCAGCTTTAAAGGCGAGCAGTACTTC	CASSFKGEQYF
TRBJ2-7	TRBD1	TRBV10-3	many	TGTGCCACCTCAGGGGGCGGCTACGAGCAGTACTTC	CATSGGGYEQYF
TRBJ2-1	TRBD2	TRBV9	.	TGTGCCAACAGCCCCGGGGGGGTGACAGTTGCTGAGCAATTCTTC	CANSPGGVTVAEQFF
TRBJ1-5	.	TRBV19	many	TGTGCCAGTAGTATGGACTATAGCAATCAGCCCCAGCATTTT	CASSMDYSNQPQHF
TRBJ2-1	TRBD1	TRBV7-9	.	TGTGCCAGCAGCATGAGCGGAGCCGGGACAGGGAGGGGAAATGAGCAGTCCTTC	CASSMSGAGTGRGNEQSF